Listed below are T cell receptor beta chains from one sample, sequenced in a study of cytomegalovirus exposure and HLA in healthy donors. Repertoires were generated with immunoSEQ multiplex PCR, while TCRdb's copy carries only in-frame clones and drops some. The profile shows around 160,000 clones, around three quarters of them singletons. The sample taken for sequencing was PBMCs. Every receptor here comes from a man aged 35-49 years in good health and CMV-seropositive. Each CDR3 is given without its conserved first and last residue. Fields, in order: V gene, J gene, CDR3 protein.

V gene: TRBV4-1; J gene: TRBJ2-7; CDR3 protein: ASSGSGGSYEQY
V gene: TRBV19; J gene: TRBJ1-2; CDR3 protein: ASSIVPGPYGYT
V gene: TRBV4-3; J gene: TRBJ1-2; CDR3 protein: ASSQEYRGSYGYT
V gene: TRBV7-9; J gene: TRBJ1-4; CDR3 protein: ASSLGPQGGEKLF
V gene: TRBV15; J gene: TRBJ1-6; CDR3 protein: ATSRKGQGQSPLH
V gene: TRBV25-1; J gene: TRBJ2-7; CDR3 protein: ASSEFGGTYEQY
V gene: TRBV4-3; J gene: TRBJ2-1; CDR3 protein: ASSQGRGAENEQF
V gene: TRBV7-3; J gene: TRBJ2-5; CDR3 protein: ASSLFSGSRGETQY
V gene: TRBV7-9; J gene: TRBJ2-7; CDR3 protein: SSTLSSPFPNYEQY
V gene: TRBV4-1; J gene: TRBJ2-7; CDR3 protein: ASSQDVQGKYAYEQY
V gene: TRBV5-8; J gene: TRBJ2-5; CDR3 protein: ASSRARQETQY
V gene: TRBV29-1; J gene: TRBJ2-3; CDR3 protein: SVDEGAGTDTQY
V gene: TRBV13; J gene: TRBJ1-1; CDR3 protein: ASSLGGSWGNTEAF
V gene: TRBV7-7; J gene: TRBJ1-2; CDR3 protein: ASSLGGWQGIIYNYGYT
V gene: TRBV7-8; J gene: TRBJ1-1; CDR3 protein: ASSTRQGETTEAF
V gene: TRBV28; J gene: TRBJ2-7; CDR3 protein: ASSSGTAPYEQY
V gene: TRBV5-6; J gene: TRBJ1-1; CDR3 protein: ASSRRELEAF